The 16 T cell receptor beta chains below come from one sample, sequenced in a study of T cell repertoires in cytomegalovirus infection. Via MiXCR, TCRdb re-called the reads, giving one row per CDR3 protein. The sample has a few hundred thousand distinct CDR3 sequences, about 39% seen once. Antigens of these TCRs are unknown. Here the sequenced sample was cultured PBMCs, taken from culture after CMV antigen stimulation. The receptor source for this set is a human donor in good health (CMV status not recorded). Some clones in this sample may be carry-over from other donors' samples.

This sequence joins TRBV7-2 and TRBJ2-7; D uncertain. The CDR3 is 16 amino acids. Germline CDR1 and CDR2: SGHTA and FQGNSA. The V gene lost 0 bases and the J gene lost 3 bases, with 15 bases spanning the gap. In DNA, the CDR3 is TGTGCCAGCAGCTTAGCGCTAGGCGTTCTAATCTACGAGCAGTACTTC. Translation gives CASSLALGVLIYEQYF.

J is TRBJ2-4 and V is TRBV7-2; 7 bases are shared with TRBD2. V shed 6 bases and J 7 bases; nucleotides not matched to a gene: 6. The germline V gene encodes CDR1 SGHTA and CDR2 FQGNSA. There are 13 residues in the CDR3. CDR3 sequence reads: CASRPAGMNIQYF. The DNA for the CDR3 is TGTGCCAGCAGACCAGCGGGAATGAACATTCAGTACTTC.

The V call is TRBV20-1, the J call TRBJ2-1; 10 nucleotides line up with TRBD2. The CDR3 totals 12 residues. V shed 1 base and J 13 bases; nucleotides not matched to a gene: 4. Germline V gene lookup returns CDR1 DFQATT and CDR2 SNEGSKA (reference sequence). The CDR3 coding sequence is TGCAGTGCTAGAGTTAGCGGGAGGCACCAGTTCTTC. Translating it yields CSARVSGRHQFF.

V is TRBV7-2 and J is TRBJ2-3, with 8 nucleotides matching TRBD2. Unmatched junction bases numbered 10, after V lost 5 bases and J lost 0 bases. There are 17 residues in the CDR3. Germline assignment: CDR1 SGHTA and CDR2 FQGNSA. As DNA, the CDR3 is TGTGCCAGCAGCCCCGTGGGGGTAGCGGGAAGCACAGATACGCAGTATTTT. Amino acid sequence: CASSPVGVAGSTDTQYF. Variable domain in full (rest from reference TRBV7-2 and TRBJ2-3): GAGVSQSPSNKVTEKGKDVELRCDPISGHTALYWYRQSLGQGLEFLIYFQGNSAPDKSGLPSDRFSAERTGGSVSTLTIQRTQQEDSAVYLCASSPVGVAGSTDTQYFGPGTRLTVL.

The chain recombines TRBV7-9 with TRBJ2-1; the D gene is possibly TRBD1 (6 bases). Trimming took off 3 bases at V and 3 bases at J, with 9 bases between the two ends. This CDR3 comprises 14 residues. Germline lookup yields CDR1 SEHNR and CDR2 FQNEAQ (reference sequence). This CDR3 is CASSLRTDYNEQFF. The DNA of the CDR3 is TGTGCCAGCAGCTTGCGGACAGACTACAATGAGCAGTTCTTC. Using reference TRBV7-9 and TRBJ2-1 for the parts outside the CDR3, the full variable domain is DTGVSQNPRHKITKRGQNVTFRCDPISEHNRLYWYRQTLGQGPEFLTYFQNEAQLEKSRLLSDRFSAERPKGSFSTLEIQRTEQGDSAMYLCASSLRTDYNEQFFGPGTRLTVL.

The sample holds a few counts of this clonotype. The V call is TRBV7-2, the J call TRBJ2-3; D may be TRBD2 (6 bases). The CDR3 loop spans 15 amino acids. CDR1 is SGHTA and CDR2 is FQGNSA in the germline V gene. The V and J ends lost 1 base and 2 bases respectively, with 10 bases between them. CDR3 residues: CASSLGSGNTDTQYF. In DNA form, the CDR3 reads TGTGCCAGCAGCTTAGGTAGCGGTAACACAGATACGCAGTATTTT.

The J gene is TRBJ2-2, the V gene TRBV24-1; D is unclear. This CDR3 is built from 14 residues. Trimming removed 1 base at V and 6 bases at J, with 8 bases between. Germline CDR1 KGHDR, CDR2 SFDVKD. The CDR3 region is CATSDFSGPGELFF. The DNA of the CDR3 is TGTGCCACCAGTGATTTTAGTGGCCCCGGGGAGCTGTTTTTT.

The DNA of the CDR3 is TGTGCCAGCAGTTACCCCGAGGGAGGGCCTACCACCAGCTCCTACGAGCAGTACTTC. Translated, it gives CASSYPEGGPTTSSYEQYF. The V and J genes are TRBV6-5 and TRBJ2-7, with TRBD2 matching over 7 bases. There are 19 residues in the CDR3. The V gene's germline CDR1 is MNHEY and CDR2 SVGAGI. Trimming took 2 bases from V and 0 from J; bases not matched to a gene: 16.

This clonotype was detected only a few times. The J gene is TRBJ1-2, the V gene TRBV7-2; D not resolved. This CDR3 has 12 amino acids. Germline assignment: CDR1 SGHTA and CDR2 FQGNSA. Trimming removed 2 bases at V and 9 bases at J, with 10 bases between. CDR3 residues: CASSLFTRRYTF. In nucleotides, the CDR3 is TGTGCCAGCAGCTTATTCACCCGACGCTACACCTTC.

This sequence joins TRBV5-4 and TRBJ2-2; D is uncertain. The CDR3 covers 16 residues. Trimming took off 5 bases at V and 0 bases at J, with 14 bases between the two ends. In germline, CDR1 is SGHNT, CDR2 YYREEE (reference sequence). The CDR3 coding sequence is TGTGCCAGCAGGCTATCGGCTGCGCCGAACACCGGGGAGCTGTTTTTT. Its translation: CASRLSAAPNTGELFF. The entire variable domain, with the rest obtained from reference TRBV5-4 and TRBJ2-2, is as follows: ETGVTQSPTHLIKTRGQQVTLRCSSQSGHNTVSWYQQALGQGPQFIFQYYREEENGRGNFPPRFSGLQFPNYSSELNVNALELDDSALYLCASRLSAAPNTGELFFGEGSRLTVL.

V gene TRBV28 combines with J gene TRBJ2-4, with TRBD1 as a possible D gene (5 bases). The CDR3 length is 16 residues. Between the trimmed V and J ends, which lost 2 bases and 2 bases, there was a span of 13 bases. Germline loops: CDR1 MDHEN, CDR2 SYDVKM. CDR3 sequence: CASSLEWGLTKNIQYF. The CDR3 nucleotides read TGTGCCAGCAGTTTAGAGTGGGGCCTCACCAAAAACATTCAGTACTTC.

This clonotype has a handful of counts. The rearrangement links TRBV6-2 or TRBV6-3 to TRBJ2-1, with 10 bases fitting TRBD2. Germline loops: CDR1 MNHEY, CDR2 SVGEGT. V lost 8 bases, J lost 4 bases, and 5 bases stayed unmatched. The CDR3 is 14 amino acids. The CDR3 DNA follows: TGTGCCAGCGGCCTAGCGGGAGTTTACAATGAGCAGTTCTTC. Its translation is CASGLAGVYNEQFF.

V gene TRBV19 combines with J gene TRBJ1-5, with D possibly being TRBD1 (5 bases). The V end was cut by 5 bases, the J end by 0 bases, with 11 bases between. Germline lookup yields CDR1 LNHDA and CDR2 SQIVND (reference sequence). The CDR3 spans 15 residues. CDR3 protein: CASSLGLNSNQPQHF. The CDR3 DNA reads as TGTGCCAGTAGTCTGGGGCTTAATAGCAATCAGCCCCAGCATTTT.

This clonotype was seen a few times. This sequence joins TRBV9 and TRBJ2-4; 7 bases agree with TRBD1. In germline, CDR1 is SGDLS, CDR2 YYNGEE. Trimming cost V 0 bases and J 1 base; bases outside gene matches: 4. The CDR3 contains 16 residues. As DNA, the CDR3 is TGTGCCAGCAGCGTAGGAGCAGGGGGTGCCAAAAACATTCAGTACTTC. Protein product: CASSVGAGGAKNIQYF.

This clonotype has more than one count but fewer than ten. The chain uses TRBV4-1 and TRBJ1-1; the D gene is possibly TRBD1 (5 bases). Germline CDR1 is MGHRA and CDR2 is YSYEKL. V was cut by 3 bases and J by 1 base, with 9 bases left in between. The CDR3 sequence is 14 residues long. This CDR3 is CASSHRDGNTEAFF. The CDR3 coding sequence is TGCGCCAGCAGCCACAGGGACGGGAACACTGAAGCTTTCTTT.

This clonotype was seen a handful of times. This chain links TRBV20-1 with TRBJ1-1; D unresolved. Trimming removed 3 bases at V and 3 bases at J, with 14 bases between. The CDR3 spans 14 residues. Per the germline V gene, CDR1 is DFQATT and CDR2 is SNEGSKA (reference sequence). This CDR3 is CSARGPSTDTEAFF. In nucleotides, the CDR3 is TGCAGTGCTAGGGGTCCCAGTACGGACACTGAAGCTTTCTTT.